This record covers a single T cell receptor (beta chain). The antigen is not known. The sample originates from a study of OX40 agonist ivuxolimab in advanced cancers. Study-wide context: An anti-OX40 (CD134) antibody with agonistic activity, ivuxolimab, was administered to patients. Those enrolled were roughly 85% male, with a mean age of around 57 years and ages from 23 to 79.

V lost 0 bases and J lost 0, with 6 bases in between. This CDR3 is built from 16 residues. Germline values: CDR1 MNHEY, CDR2 SVGAGI. Sequenced by immunoSEQ multiplex PCR; TCRdb stores in-frame clones only, minus some. The sample lists some 60,000 clones, 90% to 95% occurring once. Study findings and constraints: Compared with CD4+, CD8+ T cells on average had more expanded clones.

The chain carries TRBV6-5 and TRBJ1-6; D is ambiguous. The source was CD4+ or CD8+ T cells sorted from blood, collected in a trial of the OX40 agonist ivuxolimab. The receptor comes from an adult with an advanced solid tumor such as melanoma, head and neck, liver or kidney cancer. CDR3 nucleotides: TGTGCCAGCAGTTACTCGGGGAGCTCCTATAATTCACCCCTCCACTTT. Its translation is CASSYSGSSYNSPLHF.